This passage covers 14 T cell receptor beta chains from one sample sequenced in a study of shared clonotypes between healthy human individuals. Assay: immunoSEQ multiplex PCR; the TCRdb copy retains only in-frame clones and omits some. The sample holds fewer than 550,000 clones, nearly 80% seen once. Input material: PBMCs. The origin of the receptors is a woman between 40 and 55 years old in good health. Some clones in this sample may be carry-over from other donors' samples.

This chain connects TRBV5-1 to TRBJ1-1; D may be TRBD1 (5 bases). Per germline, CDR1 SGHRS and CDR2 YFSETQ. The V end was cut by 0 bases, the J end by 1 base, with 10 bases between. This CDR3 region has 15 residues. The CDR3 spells CASSLGQGGNTEAFF. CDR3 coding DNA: TGCGCCAGCAGCTTGGGGCAGGGAGGGAACACTGAAGCTTTCTTT.

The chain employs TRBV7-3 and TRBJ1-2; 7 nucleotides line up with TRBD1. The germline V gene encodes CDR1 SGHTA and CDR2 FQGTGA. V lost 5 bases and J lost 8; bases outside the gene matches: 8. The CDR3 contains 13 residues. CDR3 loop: CASSGGGADGYTF. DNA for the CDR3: TGTGCCAGCAGCGGAGGGGGCGCGGACGGCTACACCTTC.

The CDR3 here is CAWSEAGGSYNEQFF. The CDR3 DNA reads as TGTGCCTGGAGTGAGGCGGGGGGTTCCTACAATGAGCAGTTCTTC. V and J are TRBV30 and TRBJ2-1, with 8 bases matching TRBD2. V gave up 1 base and J gave up 1 base; unmatched junction bases: 3. Germline-derived CDR1 and CDR2 are GTSNPN and SVGIG (reference sequence). The CDR3 consists of 15 residues.

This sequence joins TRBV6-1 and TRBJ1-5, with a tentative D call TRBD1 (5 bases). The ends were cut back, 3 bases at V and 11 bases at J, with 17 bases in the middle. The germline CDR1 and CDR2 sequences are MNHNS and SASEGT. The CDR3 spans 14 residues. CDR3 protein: CASSEVVGPLAQHF. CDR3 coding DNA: TGTGCCAGCAGTGAGGTGGTGGGGCCCCTGGCCCAGCATTTT.

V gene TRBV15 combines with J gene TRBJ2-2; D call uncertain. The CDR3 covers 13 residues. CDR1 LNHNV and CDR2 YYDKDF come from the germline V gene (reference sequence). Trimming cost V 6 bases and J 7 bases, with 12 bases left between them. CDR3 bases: TGTGCCACCAGTTCTTTAGGCGTCGGGGAGCTGTTTTTT. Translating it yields CATSSLGVGELFF.

This CDR3 reads CASSQVGGNYGYTF. DNA for the CDR3: TGTGCCAGCAGCCAAGTTGGGGGGAACTATGGCTACACCTTC. This chain joins TRBV4-2 and TRBJ1-2, with a possible D match to TRBD1 (5 bases). This CDR3 contains 14 residues. The germline CDR1 and CDR2 sequences are LGHNA and YNFKEQ. With 1 base removed from V and 2 bases from J, the gap between germline ends came to 8 bases.

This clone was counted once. The CDR3: CASSSSGGLGEKLFF. CDR3 bases: TGTGCCAGCAGCTCAAGCGGAGGTCTAGGTGAAAAACTGTTTTTT. The gene calls are TRBV9 and TRBJ1-4; no clear D gene. This CDR3 region has 15 residues. CDR1 is SGDLS and CDR2 is YYNGEE in the germline V gene. Deletions cut 4 bases from V and 7 bases from J, with 17 bases between.

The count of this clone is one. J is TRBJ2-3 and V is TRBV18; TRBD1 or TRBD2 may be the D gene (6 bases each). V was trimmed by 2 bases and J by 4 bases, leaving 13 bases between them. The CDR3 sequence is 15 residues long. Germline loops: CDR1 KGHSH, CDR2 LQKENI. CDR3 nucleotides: TGTGCCAGCTCACCAGGTGGGGGGCGCCCAGATACGCAGTATTTT. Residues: CASSPGGGRPDTQYF. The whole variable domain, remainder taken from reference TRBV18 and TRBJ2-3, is NAGVMQNPRHLVRRRGQEARLRCSPMKGHSHVYWYRQLPEEGLKFMVYLQKENIIDESGMPKERFSAEFPKEGPSILRIQQVVRGDSAAYFCASSPGGGRPDTQYFGPGTRLTVL.

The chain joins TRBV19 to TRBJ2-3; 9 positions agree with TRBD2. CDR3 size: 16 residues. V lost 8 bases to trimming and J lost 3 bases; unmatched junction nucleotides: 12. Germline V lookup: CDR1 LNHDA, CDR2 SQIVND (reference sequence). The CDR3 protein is CASSRIAGVETDTQYF. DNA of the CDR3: TGTGCCAGTTCGCGTATAGCGGGAGTTGAGACAGATACGCAGTATTTT.

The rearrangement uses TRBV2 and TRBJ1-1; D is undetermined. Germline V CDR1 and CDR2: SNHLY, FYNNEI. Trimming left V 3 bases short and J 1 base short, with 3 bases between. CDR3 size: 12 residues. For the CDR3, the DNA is TGTGCCAGCAGTGATCCGAACACTGAAGCTTTCTTT. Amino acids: CASSDPNTEAFF.

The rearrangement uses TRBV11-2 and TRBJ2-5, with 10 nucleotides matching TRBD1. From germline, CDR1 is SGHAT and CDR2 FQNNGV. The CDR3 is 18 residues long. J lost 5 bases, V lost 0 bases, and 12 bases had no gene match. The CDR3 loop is CASSLDFKDRGSWETQYF. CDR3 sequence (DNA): TGTGCCAGCAGCTTAGATTTCAAGGACAGGGGGAGTTGGGAGACCCAGTACTTC.

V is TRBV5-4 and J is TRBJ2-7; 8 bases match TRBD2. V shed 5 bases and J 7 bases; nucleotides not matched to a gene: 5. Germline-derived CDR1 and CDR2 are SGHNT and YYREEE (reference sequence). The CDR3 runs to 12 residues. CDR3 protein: CASSPRGGEQYF. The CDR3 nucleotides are TGTGCCAGCAGTCCCCGGGGGGGGGAGCAGTACTTC.

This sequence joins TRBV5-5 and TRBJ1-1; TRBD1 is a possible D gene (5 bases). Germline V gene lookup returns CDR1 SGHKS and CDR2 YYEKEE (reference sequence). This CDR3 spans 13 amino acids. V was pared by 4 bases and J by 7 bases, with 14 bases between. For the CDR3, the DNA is TGTGCCAGCAGCCCTGGTCCTGGGGGTGAAGCTTTCTTT. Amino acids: CASSPGPGGEAFF.

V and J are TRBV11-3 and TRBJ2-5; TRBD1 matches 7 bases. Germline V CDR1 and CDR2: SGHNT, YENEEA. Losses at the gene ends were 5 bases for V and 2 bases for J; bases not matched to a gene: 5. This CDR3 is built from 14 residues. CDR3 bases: TGTGCCAGCAGCCCAGGGGGACAGCAAGAGACCCAGTACTTC. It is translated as CASSPGGQQETQYF.